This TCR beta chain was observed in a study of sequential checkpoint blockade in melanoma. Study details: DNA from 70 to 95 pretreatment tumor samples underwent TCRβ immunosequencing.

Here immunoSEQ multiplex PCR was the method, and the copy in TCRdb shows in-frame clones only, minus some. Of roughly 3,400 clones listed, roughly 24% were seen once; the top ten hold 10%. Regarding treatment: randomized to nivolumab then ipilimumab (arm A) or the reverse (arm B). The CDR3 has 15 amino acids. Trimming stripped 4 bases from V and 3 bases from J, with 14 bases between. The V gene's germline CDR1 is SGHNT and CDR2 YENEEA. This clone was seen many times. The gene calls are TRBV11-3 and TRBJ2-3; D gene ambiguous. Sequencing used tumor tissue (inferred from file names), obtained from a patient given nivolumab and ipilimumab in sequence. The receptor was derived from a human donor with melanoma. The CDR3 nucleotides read TGTGCCAGCAGCTCCATTCGGGCTGTTACAGATACGCAGTATTTT. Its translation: CASSSIRAVTDTQYF.